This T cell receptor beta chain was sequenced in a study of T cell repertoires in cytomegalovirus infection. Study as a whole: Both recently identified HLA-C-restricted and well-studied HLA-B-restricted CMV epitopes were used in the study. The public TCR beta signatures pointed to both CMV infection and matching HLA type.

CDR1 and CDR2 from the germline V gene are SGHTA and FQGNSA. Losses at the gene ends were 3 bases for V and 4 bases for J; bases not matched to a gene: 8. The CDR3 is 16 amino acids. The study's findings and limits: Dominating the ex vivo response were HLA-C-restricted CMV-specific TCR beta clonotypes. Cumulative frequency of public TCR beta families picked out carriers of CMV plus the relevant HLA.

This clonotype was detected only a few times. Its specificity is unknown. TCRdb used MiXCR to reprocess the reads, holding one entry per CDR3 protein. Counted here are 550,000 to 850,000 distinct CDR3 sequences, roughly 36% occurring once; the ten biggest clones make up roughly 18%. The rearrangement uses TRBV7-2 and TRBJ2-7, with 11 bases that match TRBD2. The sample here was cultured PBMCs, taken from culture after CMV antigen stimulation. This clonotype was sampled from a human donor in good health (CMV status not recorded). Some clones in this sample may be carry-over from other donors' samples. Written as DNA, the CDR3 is TGTGCCAGCAGCTTCGCGAGTAGCGGGAGGGCTTACGAGCAGTACTTC. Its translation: CASSFASSGRAYEQYF.